A few counts support the clone carrying this T cell receptor beta chain. The record originates from a study of technical replicates of blood from four donors. Only in-frame clones appear in the TCRdb table, and some are missing; sequencing was by immunoSEQ multiplex PCR. The table records fewer than 80,000 clones, just under 90% of them present only once. V was clipped by 4 bases and J by 4 bases, with 6 bases between them. The germline V gene encodes CDR1 SGHTS and CDR2 YDEGEE. The CDR3 spans 12 residues. The gene calls are TRBV5-8 and TRBJ2-1; possibly TRBD2 for D (5 bases). The material sequenced was PBMCs. The sequence was obtained from a human donor in good health. Some clones in this sample may be carry-over from other donors' samples. In nucleotides, the CDR3 is TGTGCCAGCAGCCGGGGTTACAATGAGCAGTTCTTC. The encoded protein is CASSRGYNEQFF.